The T cell receptor (beta chain) described here comes from a study of blood T cells in healthy people across ages (dated by TCRdb to between 2014 and 2017). In the study overall: In model experiments, roughly one uniquely barcoded TCR beta cDNA molecule per two T cells was captured by template switching. Using deep sequencing normalized with unique cDNA molecular identifiers, the study measured how TCR beta repertoire diversity changes with age. The donors were divided into four age groups: young (average about 15 years), middle-aged (approximately 39), aged (around 67) and long-lived (about 80). Using the same blood draw, the study looked at two additional independent replicas of 1 million unique cDNA reads for two donors, one aged 18 to 29 and the other aged 80 or older. The paper's findings and limits, for the study overall: Because the CMV infection status of the donors was unknown, age-related changes in expanded clonotypes may potentially have been confounded. The percentage of naive T cells measured by flow cytometry correlated strongly with observed TCR beta diversity. Bulk unsorted PBMC profiling prevented conclusive comparison of naive and antigen-experienced compartments. As age increased, observed TCR beta diversity per million T cells dropped in a roughly linear way, and a significant reduction was already evident by age 40. Estimates of total diversity based on one million sequenced T cells were regarded as lower bounds and as underestimates. Compared with the aged group, the long-lived group had more naive CD4+ T cells, fewer expanded clones and increased TCR diversity, suggesting age selection.

The donors were roughly 39 Caucasian individuals from Russia, aged roughly 6 to 100 years, who were systemically healthy. Each donor gave about 9.2 milliliters of peripheral blood, drawn into EDTA-treated Vacutainer tubes. Ficoll-Paque density-gradient centrifugation was used to isolate PBMCs, with at least 6 million obtained per sample. Trizol reagent was used to extract total RNA from PBMCs, with at least 5.5 micrograms per sample. The percentages of naive CD45RAhigh/CD27high T cells were determined by flow cytometry on a PBMC aliquot from every donor. The CDR3 goes from the cysteine to the phenylalanine over 13 residues. Only the CDR3 DNA is retained, 39 bases long and in frame from the first base. The germline V gene encodes CDR1 SGHRS and CDR2 YFSETQ. Trimming at the junction amounts to 0 bases on V and 5 bases on J, and the germline ends lie 6 bases apart. On this clonotype itself: It lacks a known antigen. Per-base qualities were not stored, and no clone one base away is much larger.

Libraries were constructed by 5' RACE. Instrument on record: Illumina HiSeq 2500. A second 7 to 11 cycle PCR used a sample-barcoded 5' primer and a J-beta primer mix. A unique molecular identifier was introduced onto each TCR beta cDNA molecule by a template-switch 5' adaptor carrying 12 random nucleotides. At least 2.5 million CDR3-containing paired-end reads were obtained from each sample. First-strand cDNA was synthesized from all RNA with the Mint cDNA synthesis kit, primed by a TRBC-specific oligonucleotide. All cDNA was treated with uracil-DNA glycosylase and then went through a first 18-cycle PCR with the universal primers M1SS and BC2_uni_R. The study's processing was this. For normalization, 1 million high-quality reads were randomly selected from each sample, with every read carrying a distinct molecular identifier. Instead of being binned into consensus sequences, reads that shared molecular identifiers were thrown out. MiTCR, run with a Q25 quality threshold and the strictest error-elimination algorithm, handled CDR3 identification, clonotype clustering and error correction. A nonparametric unseen species model with Euler transformation was used to estimate a lower bound on total TCR beta diversity. Starting from the raw public reads, TCRdb applied fastp trimming at Q25, assembled clones with MiXCR and retained in-frame beta chains. Each CDR3 protein appears once, grouped with its most common genes and DNA. None of the V and J calls come from the authors' own analysis; TCRdb made them. The sample table contains 750,000 to 850,000 distinct CDR3 sequences; only one count was recorded for 20% to 25% of them. Jointly, the top ten make up approximately 3.7% of the sample.

This same sample was also taken into another study, of T cells of mothers and their children. As that second paper reports: The donors were nine systemically healthy Caucasian individuals, made up of three mothers and their six children. cDNA synthesis used all of the extracted RNA, with approximately 1.6 ug of RNA in each 15 ul reaction. Sample barcodes and 2-4 random nucleotides were added via the M1S primer in the second PCR. Over 9 million TCR beta CDR3 reads were obtained for each mother, and 2.5 million to 3.5 million reads were obtained for each child. In both related and unrelated pairs, thymic selection shapes the output of TCR recombination in a similar way, with inherited differences having only a minor effect. Normalized repertoire overlap was always found to be slightly, but never significantly, higher in related mother-child pairs than in unrelated mother-child pairs. Persistent microchimeric T cell clones were not detected, at a sensitivity of 95 to 100 clones per million clonotypes. In the study, deep NGS was used to compare the TCR beta repertoires of mothers and children, and features distinguishing related mother-child pairs from unrelated individuals were sought. On average, the children were around 11 +/- 4 years old, while the mothers were approximately 41 +/- 4 years old. After adapter ligation was performed with NEBNext reagents, the libraries were sequenced on an Illumina HiSeq 2000 with 100+100 nt paired-end reads. To prevent cross-contamination, the mother and child libraries were prepared one month apart and sequenced in separate runs. Between roughly 450,000 and 2,200,000 distinct TCR beta clonotypes were identified per donor. Naive TCR beta clonotypes were estimated from low-frequency clonotypes matched to each donor's FACS-determined naive share, without sorting.

The sequenced sample was blood. The rearranged chain carries TRBV5-1 and TRBJ1-5; no D gene call is confident. This receptor was obtained from a boy aged 10-17 years in good health. The nucleotide sequence is TGCGCCAGCAGCTTGGGTCCGGATCAGCCCCAGCATTTT. The resulting protein is CASSLGPDQPQHF.